These 23 T cell receptor beta chains came from one sample sequenced in a study of OX40 agonist ivuxolimab in advanced cancers. Some clones are missing from TCRdb's copy, which holds only in-frame ones; the method was immunoSEQ multiplex PCR. This table has about 62,000 clones, around 79% appearing once. Sequences were derived from CD4+ or CD8+ T cells sorted from blood, sampled in a trial of the OX40 agonist ivuxolimab. The receptors come from an adult with an advanced solid tumor such as melanoma, head and neck, liver or kidney cancer.

This clone was counted a single time. The genes are TRBV18 and TRBJ2-1; 9 bases match TRBD2. Germline CDR1 reads KGHSH; CDR2 reads LQKENI. The CDR3 is 17 residues long. Trimming removed 4 bases from V and 4 bases from J; junction bases left unmatched: 11. CDR3 in amino acids: CASSQAGLAGGYNEQFF. The CDR3 bases are TGTGCCAGCTCACAGGCCGGTTTGGCGGGAGGGTACAATGAGCAGTTCTTC.

CDR3 region: CASSPRTSGGLDTQYF. The CDR3 nucleotides read TGTGCCAGCAGCCCTCGGACTAGCGGGGGACTTGATACGCAGTATTTT. The chain combines TRBV7-6 with TRBJ2-3; 13 bases fit TRBD2. The germline V gene has CDR1 SGHVS and CDR2 FNYEAQ. CDR3 length equals 16 residues. V shed 5 bases, J shed 6 bases, and the junction held 8 bases outside the gene matches.

V gene TRBV7-8 combines with J gene TRBJ2-7; the match to TRBD2 covers 9 bases. The CDR3 sequence is 17 residues long. V dropped 1 base and J dropped 0; count of bases not matched to a gene: 7. Germline lookup yields CDR1 SGHVS and CDR2 FQNEAQ. The CDR3 spells CASSLVTSGPYSYEQYF. As DNA, the CDR3 is TGTGCCAGCAGCTTAGTGACTAGCGGTCCTTACTCCTACGAGCAGTACTTC.

CDR3 in DNA: TGTGCCAGCAGTTTATTGGGTACAGGGGGCGCAGCCAATGAGCAGTTCTTC. Translated, it gives CASSLLGTGGAANEQFF. The chain links TRBV27 to TRBJ2-1, with 9 bases matching TRBD1. After removal of 1 base from V and 6 bases from J, the junction contained 10 bases not matched to a gene. CDR3 size: 17 residues. Germline assignment: CDR1 MNHEY and CDR2 SMNVEV (reference sequence).

J is TRBJ2-5 and V is TRBV27; D uncertain. The CDR3 totals 13 residues. V gave up 2 bases and J gave up 4 bases, with 8 bases separating them. Germline CDR1 MNHEY, CDR2 SMNVEV (reference sequence). The CDR3 DNA reads as TGTGCCAGCAGTTTAGGGTACGCAGAGACCCAGTACTTC. As protein: CASSLGYAETQYF.

Worth noting for this clone: Distinct nucleotide sequences in the sample also encode this CDR3. The rearrangement uses TRBV7-2 and TRBJ2-5; unclear D gene. The CDR3 loop spans 17 amino acids. V dropped 6 bases and J dropped 1 base, with 21 bases sitting between them. The germline V gene encodes CDR1 SGHTA and CDR2 FQGNSA. Written as DNA, the CDR3 is TGTGCCAGCAGTCCAGTGGCACTACAGATACCCCAAGAGACCCAGTACTTC. Protein: CASSPVALQIPQETQYF. The whole variable domain, remainder taken from reference TRBV7-2 and TRBJ2-5, is GAGVSQSPSNKVTEKGKDVELRCDPISGHTALYWYRQSLGQGLEFLIYFQGNSAPDKSGLPSDRFSAERTGGSVSTLTIQRTQQEDSAVYLCASSPVALQIPQETQYFGPGTRLLVL.

In this sample, this clone turned up once. This chain connects TRBV15 to TRBJ1-5, with D unclear. The CDR3 is 15 amino acids. V shed 0 bases and J shed 4 bases, with 10 bases lying between them. Germline V CDR1 and CDR2: LNHNV, YYDKDF (reference sequence). The CDR3 DNA is TGTGCCACCAGCAGAGATCGAGCTCCGAATCAGCCCCAGCATTTT. Its protein product is CATSRDRAPNQPQHF.

The chain employs TRBV6-1 and TRBJ2-1; no firm D call. This CDR3 comprises 13 residues. With 10 bases removed from V and 4 bases from J, the gap between germline ends came to 14 bases. CDR1 is MNHNS, CDR2 SASEGT, per germline. CDR3 sequence (DNA): TGTGCCATCCTCCCGGACCTTTACAATGAGCAGTTCTTC. Encoded protein: CAILPDLYNEQFF.

The chain joins TRBV29-1 to TRBJ2-1; 10 bases match TRBD2. Germline trimming cut 1 base from V and 7 bases from J; bases unmatched to any gene: 10. The CDR3 totals 16 residues. Germline CDR1 and CDR2: SQVTM and ANQGSEA. The CDR3 coding sequence is TGCAGCGTTGAAGCCCATCGTGGTAGCGGGAGGAATGAGCAGTTCTTC. This gives the protein CSVEAHRGSGRNEQFF.

The J gene is TRBJ2-7, the V gene TRBV14; D not resolved. This CDR3 is 16 amino acids long. The V end lost 2 bases, the J end lost 2 bases, and 16 bases lay between the germline ends. The germline gives CDR1 SGHDN, CDR2 FVKESK. The CDR3 region is CASSQSVLPGPYEQYF. In DNA form, the CDR3 reads TGTGCCAGCAGCCAATCGGTTCTGCCAGGCCCCTACGAGCAGTACTTC.

This clone was detected once. This chain uses TRBV6-1 with TRBJ1-4, with 12 bases lining up with TRBD1. The CDR3 extends over 19 amino acids. V lost 4 bases to trimming and J lost 1 base; unmatched junction nucleotides: 10. Germline values: CDR1 MNHNS, CDR2 SASEGT. CDR3 DNA sequence: TGTGCCAGCAGTGCCCGCCGGGACAGGGGGCAAAAAACTAATGAAAAACTGTTTTTT. Translation: CASSARRDRGQKTNEKLFF.

By sample fraction, this clone is medium-sized. V and J are TRBV4-2 and TRBJ2-7; no definite D call. CDR3 length: 12 amino acids. V dropped 1 base and J dropped 3 bases, with 4 bases sitting between them. Germline V gives CDR1 LGHNA, CDR2 YNFKEQ. CDR3 nucleotide sequence: TGTGCCAGCAGCCAAGGCTTCTACGAGCAGTACTTC. It codes for CASSQGFYEQYF.

This clone was seen ten or more times. The chain couples TRBV2 to TRBJ2-2; D not resolved. The V end lost 3 bases, the J end lost 1 base, and 9 bases lay between the germline ends. Germline V gene lookup returns CDR1 SNHLY and CDR2 FYNNEI. This CDR3 is built from 15 residues. The CDR3 sequence: CASSDTRKNTGELFF. The CDR3 nucleotides read TGTGCCAGCAGTGATACCAGGAAGAACACCGGGGAGCTGTTTTTT.

The V gene is TRBV29-1, the J gene TRBJ1-1; no clear D gene. The CDR3 extends over 10 amino acids. Trimming stripped 4 bases from V and 4 bases from J, with 4 bases between. Germline V gene lookup returns CDR1 SQVTM and CDR2 ANQGSEA. CDR3 DNA: TGCAGCGTTGTAGGCACTGAAGCTTTCTTT. The encoded protein is CSVVGTEAFF.

This clone has a handful of counts. V and J are TRBV7-9 and TRBJ1-1, with a weak D call TRBD1 (5 bases). The CDR3 length is 12 residues. Germline V gene lookup returns CDR1 SEHNR and CDR2 FQNEAQ (reference sequence). Trimming took 1 base from V and 7 from J, leaving 7 bases between them. DNA of the CDR3: TGTGCCAGCAGCTTAGGACAGATTGAAGCTTTCTTT. Protein sequence: CASSLGQIEAFF.

The genes are TRBV27 and TRBJ1-5; the D is unclear. The V gene's germline CDR1 is MNHEY and CDR2 SMNVEV (reference sequence). CDR3 size: 15 residues. V was cut by 3 bases and J by 7 bases, with 16 bases left in between. The CDR3 DNA follows: TGTGCCAGCAGTTTGATTCTCGAGGTGGGCCAGCCCCAGCATTTT. This sequence encodes CASSLILEVGQPQHF.

J is TRBJ2-3 and V is TRBV12-5; 7 nucleotides agree with TRBD2. Germline values: CDR1 LGHNT, CDR2 FRNRAP. Trimming removed 0 bases from V and 2 bases from J; junction bases left unmatched: 5. The CDR3 length is 16 residues. The CDR3 DNA follows: TGTGCTAGTGGTTTGGTACTAGCGCTGAACACAGATACGCAGTATTTT. It yields the protein CASGLVLALNTDTQYF.

The chain uses TRBV6-6 and TRBJ2-7; D gene ambiguous. In germline, CDR1 is MNHNY, CDR2 SVGAGI (reference sequence). V was clipped by 9 bases and J by 5 bases, with 8 bases between them. This CDR3 has 10 residues. The CDR3 sequence is CASHSHEQYF. DNA for the CDR3: TGTGCCAGTCATAGTCACGAGCAGTACTTC.

The J gene is TRBJ1-5, the V gene TRBV4-1; D gene uncertain. The CDR3 is made up of 15 amino acids. Germline CDR1 MGHRA, CDR2 YSYEKL. V lost 0 bases and J lost 4, with 10 bases in between. The CDR3 nucleotides are TGCGCCAGCAGCCAAGAATGGAAGAATAATCAGCCCCAGCATTTT. This encodes CASSQEWKNNQPQHF.

The V gene is TRBV4-1, the J gene TRBJ2-7, with D possibly matching TRBD1 (6 bases). Deletions cut 5 bases from V and 3 bases from J, with 14 bases between. This CDR3 has 14 amino acids. Looked up from germline, CDR1 is MGHRA and CDR2 is YSYEKL. This CDR3 is CASSWGQGVYEQYF. For the CDR3, the DNA is TGCGCCAGCAGCTGGGGGCAGGGCGTCTACGAGCAGTACTTC.

V usage is TRBV29-1 and J usage is TRBJ2-1, with 7 bases lining up with TRBD1. Germline CDR1 SQVTM, CDR2 ANQGSEA. V was clipped by 6 bases and J by 5 bases; unmatched bases: 13. CDR3 length equals 15 residues. DNA for the CDR3: TGCAGCGTAGTAGGGACAGTGAGCCCCCACAATGAGCAGTTCTTC. Its translation is CSVVGTVSPHNEQFF.

As concerns this clone: This sample also contains other DNA sequences that code for the same CDR3. In DNA form, the CDR3 reads TGTGCCAGCAGTAGGCCAGCGGGAGGGCCGGAGACCCAGTACTTC. Translated, it gives CASSRPAGGPETQYF. J is TRBJ2-5 and V is TRBV25-1; 10 bases are a match to TRBD2. From germline, CDR1 is MGHDK and CDR2 SYGVNS. This CDR3 spans 15 amino acids. The J segment lost 5 bases and the V segment lost 5 bases, leaving 8 bases of the junction unmatched.

The chain has TRBV5-6 and TRBJ2-1; 11 nucleotides match TRBD2. The junction had 8 bases not matched to a gene; V was cut back by 4 bases and J by 5 bases. This CDR3 has 16 amino acids. Germline V lookup: CDR1 SGHDT, CDR2 YYEEEE. The CDR3 DNA reads TGTGCCAGCAGCACCCTTAGCGGGGGGGCCCACAATGAGCAGTTCTTC. Translation gives CASSTLSGGAHNEQFF.